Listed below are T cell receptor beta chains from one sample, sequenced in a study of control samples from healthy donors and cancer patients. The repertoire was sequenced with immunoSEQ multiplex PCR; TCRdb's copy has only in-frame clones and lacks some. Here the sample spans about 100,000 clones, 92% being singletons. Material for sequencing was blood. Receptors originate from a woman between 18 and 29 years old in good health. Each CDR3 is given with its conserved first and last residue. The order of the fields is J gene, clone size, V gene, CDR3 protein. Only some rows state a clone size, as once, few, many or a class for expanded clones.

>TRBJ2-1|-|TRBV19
CASSIGGGGEQFF
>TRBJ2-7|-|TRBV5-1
CASSLASGGAYEQYF
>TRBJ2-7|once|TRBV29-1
CSVKDSLWEQYF
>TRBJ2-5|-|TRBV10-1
CASSSGLAGGQETQYF
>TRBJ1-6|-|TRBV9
CASSLRQGRSPLHF
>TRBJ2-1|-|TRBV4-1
CASSQVPGLAGGPYNEQFF
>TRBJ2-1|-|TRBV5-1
CASSPDRVLREQFF
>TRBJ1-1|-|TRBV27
CASSGQSGGRTEAFF
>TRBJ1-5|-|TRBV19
CASRTHRGGNQPQHF
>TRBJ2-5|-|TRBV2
CASSQETQYF
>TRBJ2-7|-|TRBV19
CASSIWPVGEQYF
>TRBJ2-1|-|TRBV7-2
CASSFSTNEQFF
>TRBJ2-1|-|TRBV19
CASSGGIGLGRENEQFF
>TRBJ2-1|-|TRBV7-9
CASSPRFAGENEQFF
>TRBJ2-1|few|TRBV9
CASSVDGLAGVRNEQFF
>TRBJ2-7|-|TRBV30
CAWSVFGTSYEQYF
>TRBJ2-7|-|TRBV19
CASRGERGTSSYEQYF
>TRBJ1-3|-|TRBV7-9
CASSPPRGAPGQAGNTIYF
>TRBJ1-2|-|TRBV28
CASTGSPRDYGYTF
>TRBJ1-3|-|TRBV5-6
CASSLWRRSSGNTIYF
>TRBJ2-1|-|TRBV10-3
CASAGILATEQFF
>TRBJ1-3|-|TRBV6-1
CASSEQPSPTGNTIYF
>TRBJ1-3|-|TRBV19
CASQQGSGNTIYF
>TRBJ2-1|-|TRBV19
CASSIDKTGTSRGNEQFF
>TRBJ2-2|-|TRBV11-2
CASTLFTGTGFSGELFF
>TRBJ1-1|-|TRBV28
CASSYSTEAFF
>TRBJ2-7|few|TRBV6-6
CASSTGWDYEQYF
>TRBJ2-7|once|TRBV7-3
CASSPSRVSGEQYF